This entry features one T cell receptor beta chain sequence. Its target is unknown. Germline CDR1 SGHRS, CDR2 YFSETQ. There are 14 residues in the CDR3. V was cut by 1 base and J by 0 bases, with 6 bases left in between. The sample is drawn from a study of human T cells and chemical hapten exposure. About the study: During the approximately 24-week study period, patients had diphenylcyclopropenone applied to the scalp every week.

Attachment of unique molecular identifiers to individual cDNA molecules was performed in the library. TCRdb redid the calling of the RACE reads with MiXCR, one entry per CDR3 protein. The sample includes nearly 350,000 distinct CDR3 sequences, roughly 6.9% of them seen just once. Study-level findings and limits: Large CDR3 similarity clusters arose significantly more often from expanded TCRs than from controls.

The time point denotes: patch test 1, 2 weeks after DPC sensitization. Treatment indicated: therapeutic diphenylcyclopropenone sensitization with weekly scalp DPC. The study enrolled 18 to 70-year-old alopecia patients suitable for DPC. This chain uses TRBV5-1 with TRBJ2-3; D unclear. This clonotype originated in a young woman with alopecia areata. Some clones in this sample may be carry-over from other donors' samples. Sequencing was performed on whole blood, taken in connection with sensitization to the hapten diphenylcyclopropenone (DPC). The DNA for the CDR3 is TGCGCCAGCAGCTTGCAAGTGAGCACAGATACGCAGTATTTT. Amino acid sequence: CASSLQVSTDTQYF.